This T cell receptor (beta chain) derives from a study of regulatory T cells in long-lasting Graves disease. Turning to the study itself: Disease was considered persistent Graves' disease after over 5 years of antithyroid drugs (with positive TSH receptor antibodies). Regarding the study as a whole: Persistent disease samples used TRBV28, TRBJ1-2 and TRBJ2-5 preferentially. Whereas about a thousand public clonotypes were shared by new patients, persistent patients shared more, at around 2,700.

Time point noted: persistent/refractory GD, antithyroid drugs over 5 years with positive TRAb. Generation of the TCR library employed RNA extracted from PBMCs. Relying on iRepertoire HTBI primers and Arm-PCR of CDR3 regions, the team built TCR beta libraries. Per the authors' pipeline: Detected in the samples were some 68 TRBV and about 15 TRBJ segments. TCRdb re-derived calls from the multiplex PCR reads in MiXCR, one entry per CDR3 protein. The V and J calls were determined by TCRdb, not by the authors. This table holds more than 650,000 distinct CDR3 sequences, around 30% found once. This clonotype was seen a few times. Its specificity is not known. Germline V gene data show CDR1 as MNHEY and CDR2 as SMNVEV (reference sequence). This CDR3 is 15 amino acids long. Trimming left V 3 bases short and J 2 bases short, with 8 bases between.

Sequenced material: peripheral blood mononuclear cells (PBMCs), taken when the disease was refractory, from a patient treated with antithyroid drugs. V and J are TRBV27 and TRBJ2-6, with no clear D. The sequence was collected from a female donor with Graves disease. CDR3 coding DNA: TGTGCCAGCAGTTTTGGAGTGACTGGGGCCAACGTCCTGACTTTC. It encodes CASSFGVTGANVLTF.